The following is a T cell receptor (beta chain) sequence with its context. The antigen remains undetermined. The CDR3 runs 17 residues. CDR1 SGHTA and CDR2 FQGTGA come from the germline V gene. Between the trimmed V and J ends, which lost 3 bases and 2 bases, there was a span of 19 bases. TCRdb itself ran the reads through MiXCR, one entry per CDR3 protein. The table includes tens of thousands of distinct CDR3 sequences, 55% to 80% detected once. This sample was taken from a study of type 1 regulatory T cells. Sequencing used cultured T cells, either the whole culture or a sorted T cell fraction (not recorded which). Subset: Tr1-enriched cell product generated in vitro against host alloantigens. The J gene is TRBJ1-2, the V gene TRBV7-3; D perhaps matches TRBD1 (5 bases). The origin of this receptor is a human donor in good health. The chain's CDR3 is CASSLTGTPGTNYGYTF. CDR3 DNA: TGTGCCAGCAGCTTGACCGGGACCCCCGGAACCAACTATGGCTACACCTTC.